The 7 T cell receptor beta chains below come from one sample, sequenced in a study of T cell repertoires in cytomegalovirus infection. TCRdb analysed the reads with MiXCR anew, one entry per CDR3 protein. In the table there are about 490,000 distinct CDR3 sequences, about 11% of which are singletons. Sequencing was carried out using PBMCs. These receptors were collected from a human donor in good health (CMV status not recorded). Some clones in this sample may be carry-over from other donors' samples.

This clonotype was counted at least ten times. This sequence joins TRBV19 and TRBJ1-1, with 9 bases matching TRBD1. Per germline, CDR1 LNHDA and CDR2 SQIVND (reference sequence). After removal of 4 bases from V and 0 bases from J, the junction contained 3 bases not matched to a gene. The CDR3 sequence is 15 residues long. The CDR3 DNA sequence: TGTGCCAGTAGTAAACAGGGGGCCCTGAACACTGAAGCTTTCTTT. This translates into CASSKQGALNTEAFF.

The V gene is TRBV6-6, the J gene TRBJ2-2, with D possibly matching TRBD1 (5 bases). CDR3 length: 15 residues. Trimming pared 0 bases from V and 4 bases from J, leaving 9 bases between. Looked up from germline, CDR1 is MNHNY and CDR2 is SVGAGI (reference sequence). The chain's CDR3 is CASSYSRGGTGELFF. For the CDR3, the DNA is TGTGCCAGCAGTTACTCAAGGGGCGGCACCGGGGAGCTGTTTTTT.

This clonotype has a count of ten or more. The CDR3 sequence is CASSQPGTSGDTQYF. In DNA form, the CDR3 reads TGTGCCAGCAGTCAGCCTGGGACTAGCGGGGATACGCAGTATTTT. J is TRBJ2-3 and V is TRBV6-1; TRBD2 agrees at 12 bases. The germline CDR1 and CDR2 sequences are MNHNS and SASEGT. The J segment lost 6 bases and the V segment lost 5 bases, leaving 6 bases of the junction unmatched. This CDR3 is built from 15 residues.

This clonotype was detected many times. CDR3 coding DNA: TGTGCCAGCAGCTTAAGACAAGGCCCAAATGAAAAACTGTTTTTT. It specifies CASSLRQGPNEKLFF. The chain couples TRBV7-7 to TRBJ1-4, with unresolved D. The V and J ends lost 2 bases and 5 bases respectively, with 12 bases between them. There are 15 residues in the CDR3. CDR1 and CDR2 from the germline V gene are SSHAT and FNYEAQ (reference sequence). The full variable domain, its missing parts supplied by reference TRBV7-7 and TRBJ1-4, is GAGVSQSPRYKVTKRGQDVTLRCDPISSHATLYWYQQALGQGPEFLTYFNYEAQPDKSGLPSDRFSAERPEGSISTLTIQRTEQRDSAMYRCASSLRQGPNEKLFFGSGTQLSVL.

This clonotype appeared many times. The chain couples TRBV5-8 to TRBJ2-3, with 10 bases lining up with TRBD2. V shed 4 bases, J shed 4 bases, and the junction held 6 bases outside the gene matches. CDR1 SGHTS and CDR2 YDEGEE come from the germline V gene. The CDR3 runs 15 residues. CDR3 sequence (DNA): TGTGCCAGCAGCGAGGGACTAGCGAGAGCAGATACGCAGTATTTT. This codes for CASSEGLARADTQYF. The variable domain in full, with the rest retrieved from reference TRBV5-8 and TRBJ2-3, is EAGVTQSPTHLIKTRGQQATLRCSPISGHTSVYWYQQALGLGLQFLLWYDEGEERNRGNFPPRFSGRQFPNYSSELNVNALELEDSALYLCASSEGLARADTQYFGPGTRLTVL.

The chain links TRBV29-1 to TRBJ1-2, with D possibly TRBD1 on 5 matching bases. This CDR3 has 15 residues. Germline V gene data show CDR1 as SQVTM and CDR2 as ANQGSEA. With 7 bases removed from V and 2 bases from J, the gap between germline ends came to 20 bases. DNA for the CDR3: TGCAGCGGCGATCTCAGGGCAGGAGAGAACTATGGCTACACCTTC. Translation gives CSGDLRAGENYGYTF.

This clonotype has ten or more counts. The rearrangement joins TRBV5-6 to TRBJ2-5, with TRBD1 identical over 7 bases. Trimming at V came to 5 bases and at J to 5 bases, leaving 6 bases not matched to a gene. The CDR3 spans 13 residues. Germline CDR1 SGHDT, CDR2 YYEEEE. This CDR3 is CASSYRGGETQYF. The DNA of the CDR3 is TGTGCCAGCAGTTACAGGGGTGGGGAGACCCAGTACTTC. The full variable domain, its missing parts supplied by reference TRBV5-6 and TRBJ2-5, is DAGVTQSPTHLIKTRGQQVTLRCSPKSGHDTVSWYQQALGQGPQFIFQYYEEEERQRGNFPDRFSGHQFPNYSSELNVNALLLGDSALYLCASSYRGGETQYFGPGTRLLVL.